The T cell receptor (beta chain) described here comes from a study of blood T cell repertoires in COVID-19. Germline CDR1 is MNHEY and CDR2 is SVGAGI. V was pared by 6 bases and J by 7 bases, with 18 bases between. CDR3 size: 15 residues. Data came from immunoSEQ multiplex PCR; TCRdb stores just in-frame clones and leaves some out. This table holds 200,000 to 250,000 clones, about four fifths found once. This chain joins TRBV6-5 and TRBJ1-4, with a weak D call TRBD1 (5 bases). The clonotype comes from a woman in her 50s with active or convalescent COVID-19. The sample consisted of peripheral blood. The CDR3 loop is CASRLGGVRVEKLFF. CDR3 nucleotides: TGTGCCAGCAGATTGGGTGGAGTCAGGGTTGAAAAACTGTTTTTT.